The 14 T cell receptor beta chains in this list originate from one sample, sequenced in a study of blood T cells in healthy people across ages. Combining a sample-barcoded 5' primer with a J-beta primer mix, a second PCR ran for roughly 6 to 11 cycles. One entry per CDR3 protein, called by TCRdb with MiXCR from the 5' RACE reads. The profile covers about 2 million distinct CDR3 sequences, with roughly 50% appearing a single time and 2% to 2.5% taken by the ten largest. The sequenced material came from blood. These receptors were collected from a woman in her forties in good health.

The chain has TRBV13 and TRBJ2-6; D gene uncertain. CDR3 length: 17 residues. Germline V gives CDR1 PRHDT, CDR2 FYEKMQ (reference sequence). V lost 4 bases and J lost 2, with 15 bases in between. CDR3 loop: CASSSKYAGAGANVLTF. The DNA for the CDR3 is TGTGCCAGCAGCTCAAAATACGCCGGCGCTGGGGCCAACGTCCTGACTTTC.

The chain uses TRBV20-1 and TRBJ2-7; 11 nucleotides agree with TRBD2. The tail of the sequence fits TRBJ2-5 better, so the J call may be wrong. The CDR3 runs to 15 residues. Per the germline V gene, CDR1 is DFQATT and CDR2 is SNEGSKA (reference sequence). In nucleotides, the CDR3 is TGCAGTGCTAGAGAGGCGACTAGCGGGGCGGAGACCCAGTACTTC. It translates to CSAREATSGAETQYF.

V gene TRBV28 combines with J gene TRBJ2-6; possible D gene TRBD1, 6 bases. V was trimmed by 6 bases and J by 0 bases, leaving 18 bases between them. The length of the CDR3 is 18 residues. Germline values: CDR1 MDHEN, CDR2 SYDVKM. CDR3 loop: CASSPPAQGISGANVLTF. The CDR3 nucleotides are TGTGCCAGCAGCCCACCCGCACAGGGAATCTCTGGGGCCAACGTCCTGACTTTC.

The V call is TRBV4-1, the J call TRBJ2-1; TRBD1 matches 7 bases. The DNA end lines up better with TRBJ2-7; the J call may be wrong. Germline V gene lookup returns CDR1 MGHRA and CDR2 YSYEKL. The CDR3 sequence is 18 residues long. The CDR3 reads CASSQDAPGTEEYNEQYF. Written as DNA, the CDR3 is TGCGCCAGCAGCCAAGATGCGCCCGGGACAGAAGAATACAATGAGCAGTACTTC.

This chain uses TRBV20-1 with TRBJ2-7, with D unclear. Germline CDR1 is DFQATT and CDR2 is SNEGSKA (reference sequence). Trimming shortened V by 2 bases and J by 5 bases, and 13 bases separated the two germline ends. CDR3 length equals 13 residues. CDR3 sequence (DNA): TGCAGTGCTAGATCACAGTCCCGGGACGAGCAGTACTTC. It translates to CSARSQSRDEQYF.

Only a few counts were recorded for this clonotype. CDR3 protein: CATSRVSGGTYEQYF. The CDR3 nucleotides are TGTGCCACCAGCAGAGTTTCAGGGGGGACCTACGAGCAGTACTTC. The genes are TRBV15 and TRBJ2-7, with D possibly being TRBD1 (7 bases). CDR1 is LNHNV and CDR2 is YYDKDF in the germline V gene (reference sequence). V lost 1 base, J lost 2 bases, and 12 bases lay in between. The CDR3 has 15 residues.

As to this clonotype: One junction end does not reproduce the germline sequence, and a read error may be involved. The rearrangement joins TRBV27 to TRBJ2-4; D could derive from TRBD1 or TRBD2 (5 bases each). This CDR3 spans 15 amino acids. The germline V gene has CDR1 MNHEY and CDR2 SMNVEV (reference sequence). In nucleotides, the CDR3 is TGTGCCGGCAGTTCCTTTGGGACAGCCAAAAACATTCAGTACTTC. This translates into CAGSSFGTAKNIQYF.

This chain joins TRBV28 and TRBJ2-4; D is possibly TRBD1 (6 bases). The DNA end is more similar to TRBJ2-7, so the J call may be wrong. Looked up from germline, CDR1 is MDHEN and CDR2 is SYDVKM. The CDR3 is made up of 14 amino acids. As DNA, the CDR3 is TGTGCCAGCAGAGGGGACACGTTAATTTACGAGCAGTACTTC. Amino acids: CASRGDTLIYEQYF.

V usage is TRBV15 and J usage is TRBJ1-6; D remains ambiguous. Germline V gene sequence: CDR1 LNHNV, CDR2 YYDKDF (reference sequence). The CDR3 is made up of 16 amino acids. The V and J ends lost 5 bases and 2 bases respectively, with 13 bases between them. The CDR3 reads CATSPGLSPYNSPLHF. CDR3 nucleotide sequence: TGTGCCACCAGCCCCGGTCTCAGCCCCTATAATTCACCCCTCCACTTT.

Only a few counts were recorded for this clonotype. This rearrangement joins TRBV2 to TRBJ2-1; TRBD2 matches at 8 bases. V gave up 2 bases and J gave up 6 bases; unmatched junction bases: 0. CDR1 and CDR2 from the germline V gene are SNHLY and FYNNEI. The CDR3 spans 13 residues. The CDR3 loop is CASSETSGNEQFF. The CDR3 DNA reads as TGTGCCAGCAGTGAAACTAGCGGCAATGAGCAGTTCTTC.

There are a few counts of this clonotype. This chain joins TRBV12-5 and TRBJ2-1; 8 bases match TRBD2. Per the germline V gene, CDR1 is LGHNT and CDR2 is FRNRAP. This CDR3 contains 12 residues. V trimming: 2 bases; J trimming: 9 bases; junction bases outside the gene matches: 0. Here the CDR3 DNA reads TGTGCTAGTGGTTTGAGCGGGGGTGAGCAGTTCTTC. Encoded protein: CASGLSGGEQFF.

The rearrangement uses TRBV6-2 or TRBV6-3 and TRBJ2-4; D ambiguous. The DNA end is a closer match to TRBJ2-7, so the J assignment may be wrong. The germline V gene has CDR1 MNHEY and CDR2 SVGEGT. The CDR3 contains 13 residues. The CDR3 coding sequence is TGTGCCAGCAGTTACTCGGGTTACTACGAGCAGTACTTC. This translates into CASSYSGYYEQYF.

This clonotype was picked up one time. The junction departs from the called germline gene at one end, perhaps through a read error. The chain recombines TRBV6-6 with TRBJ2-7; 7 nucleotides line up with TRBD2. The DNA end favors TRBJ2-5, so the J call may be wrong. Germline V gene lookup returns CDR1 MNHNY and CDR2 SVGAGI (reference sequence). The CDR3 is made up of 14 amino acids. The CDR3 spells CASSLTSHQGTQYF. The CDR3, as DNA: TGTGCCAGCAGTCTGACTAGCCATCAAGGGACCCAGTACTTC.

There are a few counts of this clonotype. V and J are TRBV10-3 and TRBJ1-6, with a possible D match to TRBD1 (5 bases). Germline lookup yields CDR1 ENHRY and CDR2 SYGVKD. This CDR3 is built from 14 residues. V gave up 8 bases and J gave up 5 bases, with 13 bases separating them. In DNA, the CDR3 is TGTGCCATCCGGGACGATTATAATAATTCACCCCTCCACTTT. It is translated as CAIRDDYNNSPLHF.